The entry below describes one TCR beta chain. This clonotype was counted at least ten times. Its target antigen remains unknown. Base qualities are not recorded, but no much larger clone differs from it by a single base. V sheds 5 bases and J sheds 4 bases, leaving 10 bases between their ends. The germline V gene (reference sequence) supplies CDR1 SGHNT and CDR2 YYREEE. The CDR3, from cysteine to phenylalanine, totals 13 residues. Only the CDR3 DNA stays, 39 bases, in frame from base 1. Set within a cohort of healthcare workers in London, UK, this nested case-control study involved weekly PCR testing of nasopharyngeal swabs along with blood sampling. Healthcare workers were recruited during the week of the UK lockdown, between 23 and 31 March 2020, and followed weekly for up to about 15 weeks. This sample was taken from a study of early T cells in non-severe SARS-CoV-2 infection (dated by TCRdb to about 2021). Some background on the complete study: Because TCR sequencing relied on bulk RNA taken from unsorted whole blood, pairing of alpha and beta chains was not possible.

Library preparation used 5' RACE. The sequencer listed for this sample is NextSeq 500. To correct for sequencing error and PCR bias, the TCR library protocol tagged individual cDNA molecules with unique molecular identifiers. Both TCR alpha and beta chains were sequenced, and tight co-correlation was observed between alpha and beta sequence abundances in each sample. The published analysis was carried out like this. Decombinator V4 was used to annotate the V gene, J gene and CDR3 of the TCR sequences. Expanded TCRs were defined as changing significantly between any two time points under a Poisson model with p below 0.0001. TCR abundances were normalised to the total number of TCRs sequenced per sample and expressed as counts per million. MAIT TCRs were defined by TRAV1-2 paired with TRAJ12, TRAJ20 or TRAJ33, and iNKT TCRs by TRAV10 paired with TRAJ18. VDJdb, accessed 1 November 2021, was searched for CMV, EBV and SARS-CoV-2 annotated TCRs, excluding TCRs annotated for multiple antigens. Through fastp at Q25 and MiXCR, TCRdb rebuilt clones from the public reads, retaining in-frame beta chains. A single entry per CDR3 protein holds the most common genes and DNA from its merged rows. TCRdb, not the original authors, processed these V and J calls. A total of 40,000 to 45,000 distinct CDR3 sequences appear in this sample, approximately 6.5% of them only once. The biggest ten clones account for under 25% of the sample.

General findings and caveats noted by the study authors: VDJdb matching was skewed toward anti-spike CD8 responses and likely underestimated virus-specific expansions, missing private and CD4 specificities.

The clonotype originates from an adult who was a healthcare worker with PCR-confirmed SARS-CoV-2 infection or an uninfected control (not recorded which). Recombination connected TRBV5-4 to TRBJ1-3; no confident D gene assignment can be made. The sample consisted of whole blood, taken at baseline. The sequenced DNA: TGTGCCAGCAGGTCGGCCTTGGGAAACACCATATATTTT. This yields the protein CASRSALGNTIYF.